This entry lists 17 T cell receptor beta chains sequenced from one sample in a study of T cells in localized non-small cell lung cancer. Assay: immunoSEQ multiplex PCR; the TCRdb copy retains only in-frame clones and omits some. The table records some 30,000 clones, 75% to 90% of them present only once. Here the sequenced sample was peripheral blood mononuclear cells, taken before any cancer treatment. The receptors shown here come from a man aged 40 to 69 with stage III lung adenocarcinoma.

The chain joins TRBV4-3 to TRBJ2-7; either TRBD1 or TRBD2 may fit D (5 bases each). CDR3 length: 18 amino acids. Per the germline V gene, CDR1 is LGHNA and CDR2 is YSLEER. Between the trimmed V and J ends, which lost 3 bases and 3 bases, there was a span of 24 bases. DNA for the CDR3: TGCGCCAGCAGCCAGAGGGGCCCCCAGGGTAATCCCTACTACGAGCAGTACTTC. Protein product: CASSQRGPQGNPYYEQYF.

The chain combines TRBV6-6 with TRBJ2-7, with TRBD1 as a possible D gene (6 bases). The CDR3 contains 14 residues. V was clipped by 5 bases and J by 4 bases, with 15 bases between them. The germline CDR1 and CDR2 sequences are MNHNY and SVGAGI (reference sequence). The CDR3 reads CASSIQGIRYEQYF. For the CDR3, the DNA is TGTGCCAGCAGTATACAGGGTATCCGGTACGAGCAGTACTTC.

The gene calls are TRBV19 and TRBJ1-1, with D possibly matching TRBD1 (5 bases). The V end was cut by 3 bases, the J end by 1 base, with 9 bases between. CDR1 and CDR2 (germline): LNHDA, SQIVND (reference sequence). This CDR3 has 14 residues. This chain's CDR3 is CASSMTGPNTEAFF. Here the CDR3 DNA reads TGTGCCAGTAGTATGACGGGACCGAACACTGAAGCTTTCTTT.

The gene calls are TRBV4-1 and TRBJ1-6; 7 bases agree with TRBD1. CDR1 and CDR2 from the germline V gene are MGHRA and YSYEKL. The V gene end was trimmed by 3 bases and the J gene end by 7 bases; junction bases not matched to a gene: 9. CDR3 length equals 16 residues. The CDR3 loop reads CASSQAGGRVNSPLHF. CDR3 nucleotides: TGCGCCAGCAGCCAGGCAGGGGGTCGAGTAAATTCACCCCTCCACTTT.

The V gene is TRBV11-2, the J gene TRBJ2-7; 9 bases agree with TRBD1. The CDR3 consists of 15 residues. V was pared by 1 base and J by 6 bases, with 7 bases of the junction left unmatched. Per the germline V gene, CDR1 is SGHAT and CDR2 is FQNNGV. The CDR3 region has the DNA TGTGCCAGCAGCTTAGTTCAGGGACAGGGATTCGAGCAGTACTTC. Translated, it gives CASSLVQGQGFEQYF.

The chain joins TRBV4-1 to TRBJ1-2, with D perhaps matching TRBD1 (5 bases). V gave up 1 base and J gave up 7 bases, with 16 bases separating them. CDR1 and CDR2 (germline): MGHRA, YSYEKL. The CDR3 runs to 15 residues. In nucleotides, the CDR3 is TGCGCCAGCAGCCAAGTCTGGTCCAGGGAAGGTGGCTACACCTTC. Residues: CASSQVWSREGGYTF.

This clone has only a few counts. This chain uses TRBV6-5 with TRBJ1-2; no clear D gene. CDR1 and CDR2 (germline): MNHEY, SVGAGI. There are 15 residues in the CDR3. Trimming left V 6 bases short and J 5 bases short, with 19 bases between. The CDR3 spells CASSRGRVGDYGYTF. CDR3 sequence (DNA): TGTGCCAGCAGCCGCGGGAGGGTTGGAGATTATGGCTACACCTTC.

The rearrangement joins TRBV7-9 to TRBJ2-2; D is unclear. This CDR3 spans 16 amino acids. Trimming left V 3 bases short and J 0 bases short, with 11 bases between. Per germline, CDR1 SEHNR and CDR2 FQNEAQ (reference sequence). The CDR3 reads CASSFQSTTNTGELFF. The CDR3 region has the DNA TGTGCCAGCAGCTTCCAGAGTACAACGAACACCGGGGAGCTGTTTTTT.

The V gene is TRBV4-3, the J gene TRBJ1-4; 7 nucleotides align to TRBD1. The CDR3 length is 18 residues. Germline assignment: CDR1 LGHNA and CDR2 YSLEER. V gave up 4 bases and J gave up 0 bases; unmatched junction bases: 11. CDR3 region: CASSPQQGQKPTNEKLFF. The CDR3 DNA follows: TGCGCCAGCAGCCCCCAGCAGGGACAGAAACCAACTAATGAAAAACTGTTTTTT.

On this clone: In the same sample, other DNA sequences code for this CDR3. The chain combines TRBV4-1 with TRBJ1-5; 8 nucleotides line up with TRBD1. From germline, CDR1 is MGHRA and CDR2 YSYEKL. V trimming: 3 bases; J trimming: 2 bases; junction bases outside the gene matches: 3. This CDR3 is built from 15 residues. The CDR3 region has the DNA TGCGCCAGCAGCCAGCCGACAGGGGGCAATCAGCCCCAGCATTTT. Protein sequence: CASSQPTGGNQPQHF.

To note about this clone: Other DNA variants within this sample encode the same CDR3. The gene calls are TRBV4-2 and TRBJ2-5; a weak D match, TRBD1 (5 bases). V lost 0 bases to trimming and J lost 1 base, with 9 bases between them. CDR1 and CDR2 (germline): LGHNA, YNFKEQ. This CDR3 comprises 15 residues. CDR3 bases: TGTGCCAGCAGCCAAGAGGGGCTATCCCAAGAGACCCAGTACTTC. Translation: CASSQEGLSQETQYF.

The rearrangement uses TRBV4-3 and TRBJ1-2, with D uncertain. Looked up from germline, CDR1 is LGHNA and CDR2 is YSLEER. This CDR3 spans 13 amino acids. V was cut by 4 bases and J by 7 bases, with 13 bases left in between. In nucleotides, the CDR3 is TGCGCCAGCAGCCGTAGCGGAGGAGCTGGCTACACCTTC. Translation: CASSRSGGAGYTF.

This chain connects TRBV10-3 to TRBJ2-7; D gene uncertain. The germline gives CDR1 ENHRY, CDR2 SYGVKD. The ends were cut back, 0 bases at V and 0 bases at J, with 9 bases in the middle. This CDR3 has 15 residues. As DNA, the CDR3 is TGTGCCATCAGTGAGTCCCAGGTGGGCTCCTACGAGCAGTACTTC. It is translated as CAISESQVGSYEQYF.

This clone has only one observation. In DNA form, the CDR3 reads TGTGCCAGCCGGGGCCGGGGCGACCTGGGAGAGACCCAGTACTTC. Translation: CASRGRGDLGETQYF. V is TRBV5-6 and J is TRBJ2-5, with D tentatively TRBD1 or TRBD2 (5 bases each). Between the trimmed V and J ends, which lost 7 bases and 4 bases, there was a span of 20 bases. The CDR3 is 15 amino acids. CDR1 is SGHDT, CDR2 YYEEEE, per germline.

The rearrangement links TRBV7-8 to TRBJ2-7, with D perhaps matching TRBD2 (6 bases). The CDR3 totals 14 residues. Trimming shortened V by 5 bases and J by 9 bases, and 20 bases separated the two germline ends. Germline V gives CDR1 SGHVS, CDR2 FQNEAQ. The CDR3: CASSRGTQISVQYF. The DNA of the CDR3 is TGTGCCAGCAGCCGCGGGACTCAGATTTCCGTGCAGTACTTC.

This chain connects TRBV2 to TRBJ1-2, with D possibly TRBD1 on 6 matching bases. The V end lost 3 bases, the J end lost 0 bases, and 23 bases lay between the germline ends. The CDR3 extends over 19 amino acids. Germline V lookup: CDR1 SNHLY, CDR2 FYNNEI. The chain's CDR3 is CASSDSRGRGVGTNYGYTF. CDR3 in DNA: TGTGCCAGCAGTGATAGCCGGGGCAGGGGAGTGGGGACTAACTATGGCTACACCTTC.

This chain uses TRBV7-9 with TRBJ2-7; 9 bases match TRBD1. Trimming took 4 bases from V and 1 from J; bases not matched to a gene: 2. The CDR3 has 14 amino acids. Germline V gene lookup returns CDR1 SEHNR and CDR2 FQNEAQ (reference sequence). CDR3 region: CASSSGQGSYEQYF. The DNA of the CDR3 is TGTGCCAGCAGCTCGGGACAGGGATCCTACGAGCAGTACTTC.